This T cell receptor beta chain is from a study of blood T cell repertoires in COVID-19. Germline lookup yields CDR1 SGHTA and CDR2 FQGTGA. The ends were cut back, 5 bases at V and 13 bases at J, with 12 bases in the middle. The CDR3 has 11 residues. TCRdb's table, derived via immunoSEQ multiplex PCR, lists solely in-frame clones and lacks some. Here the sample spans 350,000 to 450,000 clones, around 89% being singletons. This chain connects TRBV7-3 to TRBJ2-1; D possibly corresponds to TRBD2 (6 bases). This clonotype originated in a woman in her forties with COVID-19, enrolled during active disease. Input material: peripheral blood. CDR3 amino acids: CASSPGTLQFF. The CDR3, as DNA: TGTGCCAGCAGCCCCGGGACTCTTCAGTTCTTC.